Listed below are T cell receptor beta chains from one sample, sequenced in a study of blood T cell repertoires in COVID-19. Sequencing was performed with immunoSEQ multiplex PCR; in TCRdb, only in-frame clones are kept and a portion is missing. Of a few hundred thousand clones listed, roughly 90% are singletons. The source material was PBMCs or T cells enriched from blood (not recorded which). The receptors derive from a middle-aged man who had recovered from COVID-19. CDR3s include the opening cysteine and the closing phenylalanine or tryptophan. D genes are given only for firm matches. The size entry is marked missing in some rows and otherwise reads once, few, many or a size class.

CDR3nt,CDR3aa,j_gene,v_gene,d_gene,abundance
TGTGCCAGCAGCTTAGGACAGATCAATCAGCCCCAGCATTTT,CASSLGQINQPQHF,TRBJ1-5,TRBV11-2,-,-
TGTGCCAGCAGCTCCACAGGGGTGGGCACTGAAGCTTTCTTT,CASSSTGVGTEAFF,TRBJ1-1,TRBV7-3,TRBD1,-
TGTGCCAGCAGTGACGGACAGGGGGTGGACTATGGCTACACCTTC,CASSDGQGVDYGYTF,TRBJ1-2,TRBV6-1,TRBD1,-
TGTGCCAGCAGCTTGAAAGTTGGGCAGGGTCAACACGAGCAGTACTTC,CASSLKVGQGQHEQYF,TRBJ2-7,TRBV7-9,-,-
TGTGCCAGCAGCGATAGGGGAGGCGGGCACGAGACCCAGTACTTC,CASSDRGGGHETQYF,TRBJ2-5,TRBV7-3,-,once
TGTGCCAGCACAACCGACAGGAACACTGAAGCTTTCTTT,CASTTDRNTEAFF,TRBJ1-1,TRBV28,-,-
TGTGCCAGCAGTTACTCTCAAGGGACAGGAGCCTACGAGCAGTACTTC,CASSYSQGTGAYEQYF,TRBJ2-7,TRBV6-6,TRBD1,-
TGCGCCAGCAGCTTGGACAGCTCTGGGGCCAACGTCCTGACTTTC,CASSLDSSGANVLTF,TRBJ2-6,TRBV5-1,-,-
TGTGCCACGCGGGGACCGGCAAGCTACAATGAGCAGTTCTTC,CATRGPASYNEQFF,TRBJ2-1,TRBV19,-,-
TGTGCCAGCAAGAGTCCGACAGGGGAATATCAGCCCCAGCATTTT,CASKSPTGEYQPQHF,TRBJ1-5,TRBV6-5,TRBD1,-
TGCAGCGTTGAAAGGACTAGCGGGGTTCCGGGGGAGACCCAGTACTTC,CSVERTSGVPGETQYF,TRBJ2-5,TRBV29-1,TRBD2,-